This TCR beta chain derives from a study of T cells after yellow fever vaccination (dated by TCRdb to the late 2010s). Describing the broader study: The SMART-Seq v4 Ultra Low Input RNA kit was used to prepare libraries from fractions with low cell numbers. Bulk PBMC replicates and cell subsets were isolated from blood drawn at multiple timepoints before and after both primary and secondary immunization. Two healthy male donors, one aged 18 to 30 and one aged 30 to 40 years, were included in the cohort. To track T-cell clones before and after primary and booster YFV17D yellow fever vaccination, bulk TCR alpha and beta repertoires were sequenced longitudinally. What the research found in general, with its limitations: Because only a couple of donors were included in the study, the extent to which the findings can be generalized is limited. Computational filtering was needed because FACS-sorted repertoires could contain abundant contaminating clonotypes from the bulk population. Most clones expanded after primary vaccination (around 96% of CD4 and 70% to 90% of CD8) were re-detected after the booster, suggesting that broad memory maintenance occurred. A small fraction of clonotypes showed up in both the CD4 and CD8 compartments, probably as a result of convergent recombination. Compared with the primary T-cell response, the secondary T-cell response was weaker but faster, peaking on day 5 rather than day 15.

Interpreted using the paper, the treatment or condition label stands for: live attenuated yellow fever vaccine strain. At each blood-draw timepoint, two biological replicates of bulk PBMCs were collected. PBMCs were isolated from peripheral blood using a standard Ficoll-Paque protocol. TriZol was used to extract RNA from bulk PBMCs, from CD4 and CD8 fractions, and from dextramer-positive and dextramer-negative fractions. This clonotype was recorded many times. The antigen this receptor binds is unknown. Base qualities were left out, and no much larger clone turns up one base away. TCR cDNA was made using 5'RACE template switching, a step that added a universal primer site and unique molecular identifiers. Priming of cDNA synthesis was performed from both the TCR alpha and TCR beta constant segments. Library amplification used two PCR steps, and the second PCR step added sample barcodes and sequencing adapters. Sequencing of libraries was performed on Illumina HiSeq 2500 (2x100 bp) or NovaSeq (2x150 bp). The study's own analysis went as follows. MIGEC was used to demultiplex reads and collapse the reads into UMI consensus sequences, and MiXCR was used for V(D)J alignment. Using edgeR on replicate PBMC samples, clonotypes were called vaccine-responding if FDR was below 0.01 and the log2 fold change was above 5 up to day 15. Each bulk clonotype was labeled CD4 or CD8 based on which sequenced repertoire, CD4 or CD8, contained the clonotype at higher abundance. TCRdb reprocessing: public reads trimmed at Q25 with fastp, clones called with MiXCR, in-frame beta chains kept. Every entry covers one CDR3 protein and lists the most common genes and DNA from its rows. The V and J calls shown here were made by TCRdb, not taken from the authors' results. The sample has 310,000 or so distinct CDR3 sequences on record, roughly 7% of them singletons. Jointly, the top ten make up roughly a sixth of the sample.

The TCR sequence derives from a man between 18 and 35 years old who received the YFV17D yellow fever vaccine. The specimen comprised PBMCs, sampled about 41 days after the first yellow fever vaccination.

The CDR3 in this case is CASSLDRGPNEQFF. The nucleotides are TGTGCCAGCAGCTTAGACCGGGGTCCCAATGAGCAGTTCTTC. The V gene is TRBV11-2 and the J gene is TRBJ2-1; TRBD2 is perhaps the D gene, given 5 matching bases. V sheds 0 bases and J sheds 6 bases, leaving 9 bases between their ends. From the cysteine up to the phenylalanine, the CDR3 has a length of 14 residues. Solely the CDR3 DNA is kept, with 42 bases framed from the first base. CDR1 and CDR2 are read off the germline V gene as SGHAT and FQNNGV.